The 29 T cell receptor beta chains given below trace back to one sample, sequenced in a study of vaccination effects on CD4 cells after COVID-19. These receptors have no known antigen. Using viral peptide pools, the ViraFEST assay grew out antigen-specific CD4+ T cells prior to sequencing. With approximately ten days of culture completed, CD4+ T cells were isolated. Either the mRNA-1273 or the BNT162b2 vaccine was given to participants as two doses. Data came from immunoSEQ multiplex PCR; TCRdb stores just in-frame clones and leaves some out. The sample holds more than 65,000 clones; about 86% are singletons and the top ten take 1.2%. Here the sequenced sample was CD4+ T cells from PBMCs cultured with HCoV-229E spike peptides, taken after COVID-19 vaccination. The receptors shown here come from a human donor who received a COVID-19 vaccine.

V usage is TRBV2 and J usage is TRBJ1-1; no definite D call. From germline, CDR1 is SNHLY and CDR2 FYNNEI. V was pared by 2 bases and J by 0 bases, with 10 bases between. The CDR3 covers 15 residues. CDR3 sequence: CASSENGGLNTEAFF. The CDR3 DNA follows: TGTGCCAGCAGTGAAAATGGCGGCTTGAACACTGAAGCTTTCTTT.

This clone was counted only a few times. V usage is TRBV18 and J usage is TRBJ1-5; D not certain. Germline CDR1 reads KGHSH; CDR2 reads LQKENI. The ends were cut back, 3 bases at V and 4 bases at J, with 4 bases in the middle. CDR3 length: 12 amino acids. This CDR3 is CASSPTNQPQHF. The CDR3 coding sequence is TGTGCCAGCTCACCCACTAATCAGCCCCAGCATTTT.

The V and J genes are TRBV3-1 (or the pseudogene TRBV3-2) and TRBJ2-7, with 8 bases matching TRBD1. Germline CDR1 and CDR2: LGHDT and YNNKEL (reference sequence). J was trimmed by 6 bases and V by 1 base; bases with no gene match: 8. The CDR3 is 15 amino acids. The CDR3 DNA reads as TGTGCCAGCAGCCAAGGAGTTGGCAGGGGGCTCGAGCAGTACGTC. Translation gives CASSQGVGRGLEQYV.

This clone was seen a few times. The V gene is TRBV2, the J gene TRBJ1-2; D possibly corresponds to TRBD1 (5 bases). The CDR3 contains 11 residues. V lost 6 bases and J lost 7, with 9 bases in between. Germline V CDR1 and CDR2: SNHLY, FYNNEI. CDR3: CASSQGFGYTF. In DNA form, the CDR3 reads TGTGCCAGCAGCCAGGGATTTGGCTACACCTTC.

In its sample, this clone was seen a few times. The chain couples TRBV24-1 to TRBJ1-1; D is undetermined. The CDR3 has 13 residues. V was shortened by 4 bases and J by 10 bases, with 15 bases between the two germline ends. Germline values: CDR1 KGHDR, CDR2 SFDVKD. The CDR3 reads CATSDPDGRRAFF. The CDR3 DNA sequence: TGTGCCACCAGTGACCCGGACGGGAGAAGAGCTTTCTTT.

The chain recombines TRBV5-1 with TRBJ2-3; 13 nucleotides line up with TRBD2. This CDR3 contains 17 residues. Germline V CDR1 and CDR2: SGHRS, YFSETQ. After removal of 4 bases from V and 0 bases from J, the junction contained 5 bases not matched to a gene. The CDR3 protein is CASSAGLAGISTDTQYF. In nucleotides, the CDR3 is TGCGCCAGCAGCGCGGGACTAGCGGGAATAAGCACAGATACGCAGTATTTT.

The chain joins TRBV14 to TRBJ1-1; no firm D call. The CDR3 is 15 residues long. CDR1 and CDR2 from the germline V gene are SGHDN and FVKESK. V lost 0 bases to trimming and J lost 6 bases, with 14 bases between them. CDR3 coding DNA: TGTGCCAGCAGCCAAGAGGTCAGTCGGAGGGCTGAAGCTTTCTTT. Amino acids: CASSQEVSRRAEAFF.

This clone has more than one count but fewer than ten. V gene TRBV6-6 combines with J gene TRBJ1-2; TRBD1 matches 7 bases. CDR1 and CDR2 (germline): MNHNY, SVGAGI (reference sequence). CDR3 length equals 14 residues. V trimming: 2 bases; J trimming: 2 bases; junction bases outside the gene matches: 2. The CDR3 nucleotides read TGTGCCAGCAGTTACCGGGACAGAAACTATGGCTACACCTTC. Translation: CASSYRDRNYGYTF.

A few counts support this clone. The rearrangement joins TRBV5-8 to TRBJ2-5, with a tentative D call TRBD1 (6 bases). The CDR3 has 15 residues. Germline CDR1 is SGHTS and CDR2 is YDEGEE. V gave up 7 bases and J gave up 0 bases, with 16 bases separating them. The CDR3 reads CASSGQGGYQETQYF. The CDR3 region has the DNA TGTGCCAGCTCGGGACAAGGGGGATACCAAGAGACCCAGTACTTC.

V usage is TRBV29-1 and J usage is TRBJ2-5; D uncertain. CDR3 size: 12 residues. Between the trimmed V and J ends, which lost 4 bases and 5 bases, there was a span of 11 bases. Germline loops: CDR1 SQVTM, CDR2 ANQGSEA. CDR3 nucleotide sequence: TGCAGCGTTGTTCTTTCTGTCGAGACCCAGTACTTC. Protein product: CSVVLSVETQYF.

CDR3 sequence (DNA): TGTGCCAGCAGCCCCCACAGTTGGGCTAACTATGGCTACACCTTC. It codes for CASSPHSWANYGYTF. This chain links TRBV5-5 with TRBJ1-2; D unresolved. CDR3 length equals 15 residues. CDR1 and CDR2 from the germline V gene are SGHKS and YYEKEE (reference sequence). V was trimmed by 4 bases and J by 0 bases, leaving 13 bases between them.

The V gene is TRBV29-1, the J gene TRBJ1-2; D is undetermined. Germline V gene data show CDR1 as SQVTM and CDR2 as ANQGSEA. V was shortened by 4 bases and J by 4 bases, with 10 bases between the two germline ends. The CDR3 extends over 12 amino acids. DNA for the CDR3: TGCAGCGTTGCTTGGGGATCCTATGGCTACACCTTC. Residues: CSVAWGSYGYTF. The entire variable domain, with the rest obtained from reference TRBV29-1 and TRBJ1-2, is as follows: SAVISQKPSRDICQRGTSLTIQCQVDSQVTMMFWYRQQPGQSLTLIATANQGSEATYESGFVIDKFPISRPNLTFSTLTVSNMSPEDSSIYLCSVAWGSYGYTFGSGTRLTVV.

The rearrangement links TRBV29-1 to TRBJ2-6; D remains ambiguous. Trimming took 5 bases from V and 0 from J, leaving 14 bases between them. CDR3 length: 16 residues. Germline values: CDR1 SQVTM, CDR2 ANQGSEA. CDR3 protein: CSVRLGTRSGANVLTF. CDR3 sequence (DNA): TGCAGCGTTCGTCTGGGAACGCGCTCTGGGGCCAACGTCCTGACTTTC.

V gene TRBV5-8 combines with J gene TRBJ2-7, with 8 nucleotides matching TRBD1. V shed 6 bases and J 2 bases; nucleotides not matched to a gene: 4. The germline V gene encodes CDR1 SGHTS and CDR2 YDEGEE. CDR3 length equals 13 residues. CDR3 loop: CASTRGQAYEQYV. CDR3 nucleotides: TGTGCCAGCACCAGGGGACAGGCCTACGAGCAGTACGTC.

In the case of this clone: A read error may account for a junction end that differs from germline. The rearrangement uses TRBV5-6 and TRBJ2-5, with 10 positions matching TRBD2. The CDR3 is 17 residues long. CDR1 is SGHDT and CDR2 is YYEEEE in the germline V gene. The CDR3 here is CASTLRAGGLLQETQYF. The CDR3, as DNA: TGTGCCAGCACCTTGCGAGCGGGGGGGCTACTCCAAGAGACCCAGTACTTC. The variable domain in full, completed from reference TRBV5-6 and TRBJ2-5, reads DAGVTQSPTHLIKTRGQQVTLRCSPKSGHDTVSWYQQALGQGPQFIFQYYEEEERQRGNFPDRFSGHQFPNYSSELNVNALLLGDSALYLCASTLRAGGLLQETQYFGPGTRLLVL.

The chain carries TRBV3-1 (or the pseudogene TRBV3-2) and TRBJ2-2; the match to TRBD1 covers 10 bases. CDR1 and CDR2 from the germline V gene are LGHDT and YNNKEL (reference sequence). Trimming removed 0 bases from V and 5 bases from J; junction bases left unmatched: 3. The CDR3 contains 16 residues. The CDR3 here is CASSQEWTGGTGELFF. The CDR3 DNA is TGTGCCAGCAGCCAAGAATGGACAGGGGGGACCGGGGAGCTGTTTTTT.

The rearrangement joins TRBV5-1 to TRBJ2-2; 9 nucleotides match TRBD2. This CDR3 has 15 residues. Germline V gene lookup returns CDR1 SGHRS and CDR2 YFSETQ. The J segment lost 4 bases and the V segment lost 4 bases, leaving 5 bases of the junction unmatched. The CDR3 nucleotides read TGCGCCAGCAGCGGTATAGCGGGGGTCACCGGGGAGCTGTTTTTT. Protein product: CASSGIAGVTGELFF.

This chain links TRBV27 with TRBJ2-7; possible D gene TRBD1, 5 bases. Germline assignment: CDR1 MNHEY and CDR2 SMNVEV (reference sequence). The CDR3 loop spans 14 amino acids. Trimming stripped 3 bases from V and 3 bases from J, with 12 bases between. As DNA, the CDR3 is TGTGCCAGCAGTTTGAGACAGAATAGCTACGAGCAGTACGTC. Its protein product is CASSLRQNSYEQYV.

The rearrangement joins TRBV30 to TRBJ1-3; D remains ambiguous. There are 12 residues in the CDR3. Per the germline V gene, CDR1 is GTSNPN and CDR2 is SVGIG (reference sequence). V gave up 4 bases and J gave up 0 bases, with 4 bases separating them. The CDR3 sequence: CAWTFSGNTIYF. CDR3 nucleotides: TGTGCCTGGACATTCTCTGGAAACACCATATATTTT.

The chain combines TRBV9 with TRBJ2-3, with 7 bases aligning to TRBD2. J was trimmed by 7 bases and V by 0 bases; bases with no gene match: 14. Germline lookup yields CDR1 SGDLS and CDR2 YYNGEE. This CDR3 contains 17 residues. CDR3 sequence: CASSVGAGSSARNTQYF. The CDR3 nucleotides read TGTGCCAGCAGCGTAGGAGCGGGGTCCAGCGCACGTAATACGCAGTATTTT.

This clone appeared a single time. The CDR3 sequence: CASSLTGGSGNTIYF. The DNA for the CDR3 is TGCGCCAGCAGCTTGACAGGGGGCTCTGGAAACACCATATATTTT. The gene calls are TRBV5-1 and TRBJ1-3; 8 positions agree with TRBD1. CDR1 and CDR2 (germline): SGHRS, YFSETQ. This CDR3 is built from 15 residues. With V trimmed by 1 base and J by 0 bases, 0 bases remained unmatched.

This chain links TRBV27 with TRBJ2-2, with D tentatively TRBD1 or TRBD2 (5 bases each). The V gene's germline CDR1 is MNHEY and CDR2 SMNVEV (reference sequence). The germline V and J ends were trimmed by 6 bases and 4 bases, with 18 bases remaining between them. CDR3 size: 16 residues. For the CDR3, the DNA is TGTGCCAGCAGGACAACCGGGACGGGGTTCACCGGGGAGCTGTTTTTT. Its translation: CASRTTGTGFTGELFF.

This chain links TRBV18 with TRBJ2-7, with D possibly matching TRBD2 (6 bases). The CDR3 length is 15 residues. V was shortened by 2 bases and J by 2 bases, with 13 bases between the two germline ends. In germline, CDR1 is KGHSH, CDR2 LQKENI. CDR3 bases: TGTGCCAGCTCACCAGAGAGCGGGCGAACCTACGAGCAGTACGTC. It codes for CASSPESGRTYEQYV.

The chain combines TRBV7-2 with TRBJ2-3, with D unresolved. V was shortened by 4 bases and J by 1 base, with 3 bases between the two germline ends. Per the germline V gene, CDR1 is SGHTA and CDR2 is FQGNSA. This CDR3 comprises 12 residues. CDR3 in DNA: TGTGCCAGCAGCTCCGGCACAGATACGCAGTATTTT. Encoded protein: CASSSGTDTQYF.

V usage is TRBV18 and J usage is TRBJ2-3; D assignment may be TRBD1 or TRBD2 (5 bases each). Trimming took off 2 bases at V and 3 bases at J, with 15 bases between the two ends. The CDR3 runs 16 residues. The V gene's germline CDR1 is KGHSH and CDR2 LQKENI. Here the CDR3 DNA reads TGTGCCAGCTCACCAGACGGGACCCTAGGGACAGATACGCAGTATTTT. It translates to CASSPDGTLGTDTQYF.

CDR3 loop: CASSVLKNTEAFF. DNA of the CDR3: TGTGCCAGTAGTGTCCTGAAGAACACTGAAGCTTTCTTT. This sequence joins TRBV19 and TRBJ1-1; D remains ambiguous. Per germline, CDR1 LNHDA and CDR2 SQIVND (reference sequence). V lost 5 bases and J lost 1, with 8 bases in between. This CDR3 has 13 amino acids.

This sequence joins TRBV13 and TRBJ1-2; D gene uncertain. Between the trimmed V and J ends, which lost 0 bases and 0 bases, there was a span of 5 bases. Germline CDR1 and CDR2: PRHDT and FYEKMQ (reference sequence). The CDR3 spans 14 residues. The CDR3 sequence is CASSLGPSNYGYTF. The CDR3 region has the DNA TGTGCCAGCAGCTTAGGGCCTTCTAACTATGGCTACACCTTC.

DNA for the CDR3: TGTGCCAGCAGAATTACCGGGGAGCTGTTTTTT. Translation gives CASRITGELFF. V gene TRBV7-8 combines with J gene TRBJ2-2; unclear D gene. CDR3 length equals 11 residues. Germline V lookup: CDR1 SGHVS, CDR2 FQNEAQ. The V end was cut by 6 bases, the J end by 5 bases, with 4 bases between.

The chain combines TRBV5-8 with TRBJ1-2; 10 nucleotides match TRBD1. This CDR3 has 13 residues. V trimming: 7 bases; J trimming: 4 bases; junction bases outside the gene matches: 4. Germline V gene data show CDR1 as SGHTS and CDR2 as YDEGEE. CDR3 DNA: TGTGCCAGCCGGGACAGGGGACTCTATGGCTACACCTTC. Its translation: CASRDRGLYGYTF.